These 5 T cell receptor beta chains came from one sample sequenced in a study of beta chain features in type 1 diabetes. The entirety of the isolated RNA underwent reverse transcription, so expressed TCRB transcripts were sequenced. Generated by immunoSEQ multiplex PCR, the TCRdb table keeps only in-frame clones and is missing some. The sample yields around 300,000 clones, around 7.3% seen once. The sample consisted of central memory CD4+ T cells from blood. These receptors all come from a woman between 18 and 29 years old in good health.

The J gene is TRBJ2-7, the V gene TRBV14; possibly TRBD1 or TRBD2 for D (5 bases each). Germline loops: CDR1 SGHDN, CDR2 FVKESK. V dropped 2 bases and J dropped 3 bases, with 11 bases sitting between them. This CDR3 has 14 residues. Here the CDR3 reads CASSQRWGSYEQYF. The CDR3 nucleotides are TGTGCCAGCAGCCAAAGATGGGGGAGCTACGAGCAGTACTTC. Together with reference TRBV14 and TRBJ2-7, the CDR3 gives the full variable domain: EAGVTQFPSHSVIEKGQTVTLRCDPISGHDNLYWYRRVMGKEIKFLLHFVKESKQDESGMPNNRFLAERTGGTYSTLKVQPAELEDSGVYFCASSQRWGSYEQYFGPGTRLTVT.

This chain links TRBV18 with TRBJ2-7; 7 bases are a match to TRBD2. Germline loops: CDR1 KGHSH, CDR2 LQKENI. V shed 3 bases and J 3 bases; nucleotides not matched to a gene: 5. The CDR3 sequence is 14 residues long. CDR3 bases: TGTGCCAGCTCACCGGGCGGGAGCTACTACGAGCAGTACGTC. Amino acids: CASSPGGSYYEQYV.

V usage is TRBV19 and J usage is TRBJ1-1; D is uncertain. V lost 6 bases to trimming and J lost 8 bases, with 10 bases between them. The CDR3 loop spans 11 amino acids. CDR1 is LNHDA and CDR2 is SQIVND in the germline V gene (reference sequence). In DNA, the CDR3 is TGTGCCAGTAGGAATGGGGTGGAAGCTTTCTTT. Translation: CASRNGVEAFF.

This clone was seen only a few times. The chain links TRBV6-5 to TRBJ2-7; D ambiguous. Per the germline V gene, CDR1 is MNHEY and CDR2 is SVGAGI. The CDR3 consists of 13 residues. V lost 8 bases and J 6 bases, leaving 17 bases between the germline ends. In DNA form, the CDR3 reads TGTGCCAGCTTCAAGTATGATAGTTCCGAGCAGTACTTC. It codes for CASFKYDSSEQYF.

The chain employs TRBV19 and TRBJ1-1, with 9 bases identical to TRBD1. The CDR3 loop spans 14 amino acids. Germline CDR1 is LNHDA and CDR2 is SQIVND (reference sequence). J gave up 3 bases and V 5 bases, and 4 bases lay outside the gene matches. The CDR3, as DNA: TGTGCCAGTAGTTCGAGGACAGGGGACACTGAAGCTTTCTTT. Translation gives CASSSRTGDTEAFF.